The present TCR beta chain was sequenced within a study of PD-L1 blockade in urothelial cancer (dated by TCRdb to 2015 to 2018). Regarding the research as a whole: Every patient began therapy in about 2014 and was given atezolizumab 1,200 mg intravenously every 3 weeks. About 85% of the 29 patients were males with bladder-origin urothelial cancer, and 18 of 29 reported a prior smoking history. An ECOG performance status of 0 or 1 was recorded for the patients, and 0 to 3 prior chemotherapy regimens had been received by the patients. Blood samples were analyzed 3 weeks after the start of treatment (second dose) and 6 weeks after the start of treatment. Blood samples gave median yields of about 140,000 T cells and 82,636 unique TCRs, along with a median clonality of around 0.075. The study, an exploratory multi-omic analysis, examined somatic, immune and clinical correlates of response to PD-L1 blockade with atezolizumab in urothelial cancer. Pretreatment tumor samples, along with matched peripheral blood serially collected before and after atezolizumab treatment, were subjected to TCR sequencing. Durable clinical benefit was defined as progression-free survival longer than 6 months, and TCR features were also tested against progression-free and overall survival. In the same patients, pretreatment tumors underwent whole exome sequencing and RNA sequencing in addition to TCR sequencing. About 10 patients reached durable clinical benefit, while 15 to 20 patients did not. Around 30 patients had pretreatment blood TCR-seq, about 24 had at least one posttreatment blood collection, and about 24 had tumor TCR-seq.

Remarks on this clone: It lacks a known antigen. Qualities for individual bases were not recorded, and no much larger clone is one base off.

The cohort included 25 to 35 patients with locally advanced or metastatic urothelial carcinoma who were treated at Memorial Sloan Kettering on a trial protocol. Peripheral blood mononuclear cells were collected pretreatment and during treatment, at between 1 and 8 total time points per patient. The Qiagen DNeasy Blood extraction kit was used to purify genomic DNA from total PBMCs and tumor samples. Collected pretreatment and during treatment, PBMCs were isolated and stored as previously described. Study-wide conclusions, independent of this receptor: A pretreatment peripheral blood TCR clonality below the median was linked to improved progression-free and overall survival. Patients with durable benefit showed greater expansion of tumor-associated TCR clones in peripheral blood 3 weeks after starting treatment (n ≈ 20, p = 0.022). Small sample size (n ≈ 27) and many exploratory analyses mean the results are intended to be hypothesis-generating.

Synthetic TCR analog templates were spiked into each PCR so that absolute template abundance could be estimated from read counts. TCRbeta CDR3 regions were amplified from genomic DNA with bias-controlled V and J gene primers using the immunoSEQ assay. Sequencing of rearranged TCRbeta segments was performed at approximately 20X coverage. The study's own analysis went as follows. Clustering was used to correct sequencing errors, and CDR3s were annotated against IMGT to assign V, D and J genes. Out-of-frame and stop-codon sequences were excluded, and only productive TCRbeta rearrangements were used in downstream analyses. Clonality was calculated as one minus the Shannon entropy normalized by the log of the number of unique productive sequences. Fisher's exact test with Benjamini-Hochberg correction, using a cutoff of adjusted p below 0.01, was how clones that differed between time points or between blood and tumor were identified. Here the immuneACCESS table is served through TCRdb, limited to in-frame sequences with V and J called. Missing clones are a known gap in these copies; in checked studies unresolved V genes cover under half, and the rest lacks a known reason. That table furnishes V, J and clone size, whereas the DNA furnished D and trimming. This sample lists approximately 46,000 clones; 87% were detected once. The ten most abundant clones make up 6% to 9% of the sample.

There are 15 amino acids in the CDR3, from cysteine to phenylalanine inclusive. The kept DNA is CDR3 alone, 45 bases in frame from the first base. CDR1 and CDR2 are read off the germline V gene as LGHNA and YNFKEQ. Trimming costs V 2 bases and J 5 bases, and their ends lie 15 bases apart. This TCR came from a man in his sixties with urothelial cancer. This material consisted of PBMCs, taken around atezolizumab (anti-PD-L1) treatment. The V gene is TRBV4-2 and the J gene is TRBJ2-5; TRBD1 is a possible D gene, resting on 7 matching bases. DNA sequence: TGTGCCAGCAGCCAAAGTTCGTCAGGGGGGGAGACCCAGTACTTC. Translated, it gives CASSQSSSGGETQYF.